This TCR beta chain was sequenced for a study of human T cells and chemical hapten exposure. Study details: The study sensitized with 2% DPC on a roughly 2 cm by roughly 2 cm patch of upper inner arm skin. Points from the study as a whole: Each of the donors had alopecia, so their immune responses may not resemble those of healthy people. Sensitization with DPC brought no change to TCRs above 1 in 1000 in frequency.

Time point defined: patch test 1, 2 weeks after DPC sensitization. This sample's treatment: therapeutic diphenylcyclopropenone sensitization with weekly scalp DPC. The starting material, unfractionated whole blood, was used for total RNA extraction. This clonotype was recorded a few times. The antigen is undetermined. With 2 bases removed from V and 4 bases from J, the gap between germline ends came to 8 bases. Looked up from germline, CDR1 is SGHDN and CDR2 is FVKESK. The CDR3 consists of 13 residues. Library preparation tagged each individual cDNA molecule with a unique molecular identifier. From the RACE reads, TCRdb called clonotypes with MiXCR, one entry per CDR3 protein. The data hold some 38,000 distinct CDR3 sequences, with 6% to 7% observed a single time.

The source was whole blood, collected in connection with sensitization to the hapten diphenylcyclopropenone (DPC). The TCR was taken from a woman aged 30 to 39 with alopecia areata. Some clones in this sample may be carry-over from other donors' samples. The V call is TRBV14, the J call TRBJ1-1; D is undetermined. CDR3 coding DNA: TGTGCCAGCAGCCAAATGATGAGCACTGAAGCTTTCTTT. It translates to CASSQMMSTEAFF.